This TCR beta chain appears in the sequencing data of a study of cytomegalovirus exposure and HLA in healthy donors. The table came from immunoSEQ multiplex PCR; TCRdb's copy has only in-frame clones and leaves some out. The profile shows tens of thousands of clones, over 95% of them singletons. Trimming took 4 bases from V and 4 from J; bases not matched to a gene: 7. The germline CDR1 and CDR2 sequences are LNHDA and SQIVND (reference sequence). The CDR3 totals 15 residues. The chain uses TRBV19 and TRBJ1-1; 9 nucleotides match TRBD1. The source material was PBMCs. The clonotype originates from a young man in good health and CMV-seronegative. In DNA, the CDR3 is TGTGCCAGTAGTACACAACAGGGGGCAAGCACTGAAGCTTTCTTT. Translating gives CASSTQQGASTEAFF.